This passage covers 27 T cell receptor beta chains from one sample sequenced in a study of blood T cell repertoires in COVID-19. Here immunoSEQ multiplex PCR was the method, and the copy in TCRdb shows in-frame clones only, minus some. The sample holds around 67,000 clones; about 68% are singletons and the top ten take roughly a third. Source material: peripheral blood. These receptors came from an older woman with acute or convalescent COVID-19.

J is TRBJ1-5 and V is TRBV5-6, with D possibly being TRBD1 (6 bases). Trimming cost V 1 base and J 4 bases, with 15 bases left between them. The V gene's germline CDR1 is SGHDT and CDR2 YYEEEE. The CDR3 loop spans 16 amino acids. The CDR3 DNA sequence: TGTGCCAGCAGCTTGAATCTGGGACACGGGAATCAGCCCCAGCATTTT. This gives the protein CASSLNLGHGNQPQHF. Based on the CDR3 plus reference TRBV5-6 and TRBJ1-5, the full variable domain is DAGVTQSPTHLIKTRGQQVTLRCSPKSGHDTVSWYQQALGQGPQFIFQYYEEEERQRGNFPDRFSGHQFPNYSSELNVNALLLGDSALYLCASSLNLGHGNQPQHFGDGTRLSIL.

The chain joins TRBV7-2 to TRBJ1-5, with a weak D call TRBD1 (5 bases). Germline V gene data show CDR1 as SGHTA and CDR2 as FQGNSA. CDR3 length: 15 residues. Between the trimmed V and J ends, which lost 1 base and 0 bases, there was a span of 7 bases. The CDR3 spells CASSLGQYSNQPQHF. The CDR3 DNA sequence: TGTGCCAGCAGCTTAGGACAGTATAGCAATCAGCCCCAGCATTTT.

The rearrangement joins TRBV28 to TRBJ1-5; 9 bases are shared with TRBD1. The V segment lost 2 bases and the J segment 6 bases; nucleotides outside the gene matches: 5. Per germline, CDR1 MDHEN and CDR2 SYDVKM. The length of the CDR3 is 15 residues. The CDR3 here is CASSLPGTGPQPQHF. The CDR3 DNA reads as TGTGCCAGCAGTTTACCCGGGACAGGGCCTCAGCCCCAGCATTTT. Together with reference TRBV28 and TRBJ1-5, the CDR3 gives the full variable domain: DVKVTQSSRYLVKRTGEKVFLECVQDMDHENMFWYRQDPGLGLRLIYFSYDVKMKEKGDIPEGYSVSREKKERFSLILESASTNQTSMYLCASSLPGTGPQPQHFGDGTRLSIL.

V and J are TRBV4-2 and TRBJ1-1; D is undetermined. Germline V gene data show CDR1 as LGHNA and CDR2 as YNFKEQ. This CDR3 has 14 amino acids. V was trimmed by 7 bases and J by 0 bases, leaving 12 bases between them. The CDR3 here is CASNPSGVNTEAFF. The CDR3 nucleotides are TGTGCCAGCAACCCAAGTGGAGTGAACACTGAAGCTTTCTTT.

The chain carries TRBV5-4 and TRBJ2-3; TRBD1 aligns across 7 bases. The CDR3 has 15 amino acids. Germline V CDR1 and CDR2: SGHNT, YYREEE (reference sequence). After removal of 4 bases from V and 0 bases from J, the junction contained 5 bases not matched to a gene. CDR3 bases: TGTGCCAGCAGCCCCGAGACAGGGAGCACAGATACGCAGTATTTT. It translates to CASSPETGSTDTQYF.

The CDR3 loop reads CASSQNRGLGQPQHF. The DNA for the CDR3 is TGTGCCAGCAGCCAGAACAGGGGGCTGGGCCAGCCCCAGCATTTT. J is TRBJ1-5 and V is TRBV3-1 (or the pseudogene TRBV3-2); 9 positions agree with TRBD1. V was clipped by 3 bases and J by 7 bases; unmatched bases: 7. CDR1 LGHDT and CDR2 YNNKEL come from the germline V gene (reference sequence). The CDR3 has 15 residues.

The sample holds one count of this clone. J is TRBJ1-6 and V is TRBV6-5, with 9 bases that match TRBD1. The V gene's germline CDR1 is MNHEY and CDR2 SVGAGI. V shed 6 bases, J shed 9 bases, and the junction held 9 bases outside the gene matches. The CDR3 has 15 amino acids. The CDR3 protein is CASSYGDRDGSPLHF. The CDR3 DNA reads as TGTGCCAGCAGCTACGGGGACAGGGATGGTTCACCCCTCCACTTT.

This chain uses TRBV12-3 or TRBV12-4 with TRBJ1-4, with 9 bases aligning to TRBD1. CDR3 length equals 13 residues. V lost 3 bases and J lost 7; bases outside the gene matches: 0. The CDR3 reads CASSLGQGEKLFF. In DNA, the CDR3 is TGTGCCAGCAGTTTGGGACAGGGTGAAAAACTGTTTTTT.

The DNA of the CDR3 is TGTGCCGCCGCTAGCGGCCCTGGAAACACCATATATTTT. Its protein is CAAASGPGNTIYF. The rearrangement links TRBV5-4 to TRBJ1-3; D unclear. CDR1 is SGHNT and CDR2 is YYREEE in the germline V gene (reference sequence). CDR3 length: 13 residues. The V gene lost 10 bases and the J gene lost 2 bases, with 13 bases spanning the gap.

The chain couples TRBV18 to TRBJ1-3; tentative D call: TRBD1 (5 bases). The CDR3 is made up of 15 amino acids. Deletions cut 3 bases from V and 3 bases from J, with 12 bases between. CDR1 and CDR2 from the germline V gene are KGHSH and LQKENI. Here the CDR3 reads CASSPDAGLGNTIYF. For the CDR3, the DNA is TGTGCCAGCTCACCTGACGCGGGGCTTGGAAACACCATATATTTT.

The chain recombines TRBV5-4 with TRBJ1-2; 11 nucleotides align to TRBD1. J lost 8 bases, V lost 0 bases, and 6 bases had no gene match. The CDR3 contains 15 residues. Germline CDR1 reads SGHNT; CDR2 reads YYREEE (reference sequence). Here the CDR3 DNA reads TGTGCCAGCAGCTTGGAGGACAGGGGGCGCTTAGGCTACACCTTC. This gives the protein CASSLEDRGRLGYTF.

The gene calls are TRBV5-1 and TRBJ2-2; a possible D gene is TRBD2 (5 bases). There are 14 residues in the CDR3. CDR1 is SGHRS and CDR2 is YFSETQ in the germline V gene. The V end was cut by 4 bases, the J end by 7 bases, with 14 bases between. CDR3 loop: CASSARVEGGELFF. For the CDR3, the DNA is TGCGCCAGCAGCGCTAGGGTTGAGGGCGGGGAGCTGTTTTTT.

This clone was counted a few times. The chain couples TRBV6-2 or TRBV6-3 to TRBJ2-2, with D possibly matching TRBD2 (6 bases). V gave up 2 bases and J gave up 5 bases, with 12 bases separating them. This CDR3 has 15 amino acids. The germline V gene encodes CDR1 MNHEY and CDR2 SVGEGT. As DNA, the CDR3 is TGTGCCAGCAGTTACCGGGGGATAAGGACCGGGGAGCTGTTTTTT. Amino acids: CASSYRGIRTGELFF.

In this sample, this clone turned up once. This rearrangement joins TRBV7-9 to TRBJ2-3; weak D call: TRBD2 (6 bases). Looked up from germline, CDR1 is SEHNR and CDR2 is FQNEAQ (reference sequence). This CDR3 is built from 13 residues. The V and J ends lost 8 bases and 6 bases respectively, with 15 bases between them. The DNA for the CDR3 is TGTGCCAGCCCCCGGGAGCCGGTGGATACGCAGTATTTT. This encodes CASPREPVDTQYF. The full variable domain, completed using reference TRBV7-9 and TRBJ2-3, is DTGVSQNPRHKITKRGQNVTFRCDPISEHNRLYWYRQTLGQGPEFLTYFQNEAQLEKSRLLSDRFSAERPKGSFSTLEIQRTEQGDSAMYLCASPREPVDTQYFGPGTRLTVL.

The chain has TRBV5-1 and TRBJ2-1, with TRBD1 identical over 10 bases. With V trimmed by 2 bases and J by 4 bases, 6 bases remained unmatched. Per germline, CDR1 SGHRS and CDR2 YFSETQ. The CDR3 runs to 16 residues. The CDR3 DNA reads TGCGCCAGCAGCTTCGCGGGACAGGGGATTTACAATGAGCAGTTCTTC. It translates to CASSFAGQGIYNEQFF.

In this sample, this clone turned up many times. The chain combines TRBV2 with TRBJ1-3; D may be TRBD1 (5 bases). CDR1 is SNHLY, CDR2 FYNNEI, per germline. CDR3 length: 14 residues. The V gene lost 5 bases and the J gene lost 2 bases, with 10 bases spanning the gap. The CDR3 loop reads CASSRGNPGNTIYF. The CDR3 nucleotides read TGTGCCAGCAGTCGGGGGAATCCTGGAAACACCATATATTTT.

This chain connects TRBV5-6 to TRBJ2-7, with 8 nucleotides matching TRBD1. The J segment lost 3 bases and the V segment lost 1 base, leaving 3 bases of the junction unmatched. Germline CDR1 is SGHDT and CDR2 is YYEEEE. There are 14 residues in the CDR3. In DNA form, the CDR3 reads TGTGCCAGCAGCTTGTCCGGACAGGGCTACGAGCAGTACTTC. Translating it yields CASSLSGQGYEQYF.

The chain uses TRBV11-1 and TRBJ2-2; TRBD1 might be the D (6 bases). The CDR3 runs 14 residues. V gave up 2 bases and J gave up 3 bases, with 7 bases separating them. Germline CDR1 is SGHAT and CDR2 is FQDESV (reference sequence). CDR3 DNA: TGTGCCAGCAGCTTAAGGGGGTACACCGGGGAGCTGTTTTTT. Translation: CASSLRGYTGELFF.

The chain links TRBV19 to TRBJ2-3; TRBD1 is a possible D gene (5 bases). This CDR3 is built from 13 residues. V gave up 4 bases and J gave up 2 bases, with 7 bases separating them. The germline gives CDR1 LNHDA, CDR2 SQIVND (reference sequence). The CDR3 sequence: CASSTGHTDTQYF. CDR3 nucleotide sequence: TGTGCCAGTAGTACAGGGCACACAGATACGCAGTATTTT.

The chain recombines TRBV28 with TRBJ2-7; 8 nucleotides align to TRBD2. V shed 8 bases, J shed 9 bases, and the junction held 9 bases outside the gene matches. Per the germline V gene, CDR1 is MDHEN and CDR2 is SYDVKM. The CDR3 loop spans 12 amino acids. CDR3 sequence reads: CASLLAGGSQYF. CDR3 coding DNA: TGTGCCAGCTTGTTGGCGGGGGGTTCGCAGTACTTC.

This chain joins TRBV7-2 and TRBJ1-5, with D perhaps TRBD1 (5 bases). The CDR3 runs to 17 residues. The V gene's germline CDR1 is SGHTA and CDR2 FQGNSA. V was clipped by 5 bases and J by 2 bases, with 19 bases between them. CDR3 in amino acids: CASSPQSGAKGNQPQHF. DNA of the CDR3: TGTGCCAGCAGCCCCCAATCTGGGGCCAAGGGCAATCAGCCCCAGCATTTT.

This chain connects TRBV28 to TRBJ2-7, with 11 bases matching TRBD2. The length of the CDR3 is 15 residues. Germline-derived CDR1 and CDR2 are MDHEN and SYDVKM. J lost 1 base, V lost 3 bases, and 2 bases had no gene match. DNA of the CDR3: TGTGCCAGCAGTTTGACTAGCGGGACGTCCTACGAGCAGTACTTC. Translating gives CASSLTSGTSYEQYF.

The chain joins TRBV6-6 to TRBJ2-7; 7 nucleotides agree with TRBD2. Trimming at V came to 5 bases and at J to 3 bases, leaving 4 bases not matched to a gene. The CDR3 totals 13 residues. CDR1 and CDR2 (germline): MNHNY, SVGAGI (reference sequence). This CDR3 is CASSHRDYYEQYF. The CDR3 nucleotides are TGTGCCAGCAGTCACCGGGACTACTACGAGCAGTACTTC.

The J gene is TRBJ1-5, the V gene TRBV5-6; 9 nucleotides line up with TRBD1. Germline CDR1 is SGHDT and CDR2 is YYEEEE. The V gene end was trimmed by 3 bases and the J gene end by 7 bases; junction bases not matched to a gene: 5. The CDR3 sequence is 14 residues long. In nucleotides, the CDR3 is TGTGCCAGCAGCTCGGGACAGGGAGGCCAGCCCCAGCATTTT. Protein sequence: CASSSGQGGQPQHF.

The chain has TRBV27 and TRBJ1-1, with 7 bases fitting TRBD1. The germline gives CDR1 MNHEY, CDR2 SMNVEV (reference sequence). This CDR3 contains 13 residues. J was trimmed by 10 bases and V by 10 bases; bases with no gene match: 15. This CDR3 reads CATLPRQGGSAFF. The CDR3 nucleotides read TGTGCCACCCTTCCCCGACAGGGAGGTTCAGCTTTCTTT.

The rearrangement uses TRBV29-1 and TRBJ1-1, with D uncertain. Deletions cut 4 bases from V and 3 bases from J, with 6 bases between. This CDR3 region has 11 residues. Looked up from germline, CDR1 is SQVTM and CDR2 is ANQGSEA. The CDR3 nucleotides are TGCAGCGTTGTAGTAGACACTGAAGCTTTCTTT. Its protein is CSVVVDTEAFF.

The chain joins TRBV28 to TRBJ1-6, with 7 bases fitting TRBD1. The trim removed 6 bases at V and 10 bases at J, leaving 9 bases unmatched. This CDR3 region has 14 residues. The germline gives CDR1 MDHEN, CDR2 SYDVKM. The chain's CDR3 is CASRSGRGVSPLHF. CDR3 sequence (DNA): TGTGCCAGCAGATCCGGCAGGGGGGTCTCACCCCTCCACTTT. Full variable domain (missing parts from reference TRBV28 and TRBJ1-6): DVKVTQSSRYLVKRTGEKVFLECVQDMDHENMFWYRQDPGLGLRLIYFSYDVKMKEKGDIPEGYSVSREKKERFSLILESASTNQTSMYLCASRSGRGVSPLHFGNGTRLTVT.